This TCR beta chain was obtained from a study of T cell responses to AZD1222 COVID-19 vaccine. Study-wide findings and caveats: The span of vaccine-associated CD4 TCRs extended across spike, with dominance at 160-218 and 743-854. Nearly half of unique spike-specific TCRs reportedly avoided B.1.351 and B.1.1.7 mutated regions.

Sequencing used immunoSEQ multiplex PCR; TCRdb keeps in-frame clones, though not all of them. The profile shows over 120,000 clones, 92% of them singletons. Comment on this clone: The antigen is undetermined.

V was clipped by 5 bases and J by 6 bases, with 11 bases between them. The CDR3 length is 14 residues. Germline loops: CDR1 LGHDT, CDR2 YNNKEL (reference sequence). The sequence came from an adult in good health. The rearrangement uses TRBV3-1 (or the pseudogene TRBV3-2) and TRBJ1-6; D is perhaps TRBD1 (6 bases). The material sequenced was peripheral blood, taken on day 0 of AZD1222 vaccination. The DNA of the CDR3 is TGTGCCAGCAGCTACGACAGGTTTAATTCACCCCTCCACTTT. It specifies CASSYDRFNSPLHF.